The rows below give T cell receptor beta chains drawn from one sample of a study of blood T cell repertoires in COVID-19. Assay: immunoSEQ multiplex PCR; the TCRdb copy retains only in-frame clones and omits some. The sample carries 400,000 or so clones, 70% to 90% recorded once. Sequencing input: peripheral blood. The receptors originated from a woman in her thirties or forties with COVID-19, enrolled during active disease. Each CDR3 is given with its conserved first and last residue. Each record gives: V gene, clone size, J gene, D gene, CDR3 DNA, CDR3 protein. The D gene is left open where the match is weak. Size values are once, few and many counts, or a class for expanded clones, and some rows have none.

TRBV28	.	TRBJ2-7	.	TGTGCCAGCAGTTTACATCAGGGAACCTACGAGCAGTACTTC	CASSLHQGTYEQYF
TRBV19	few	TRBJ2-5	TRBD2	TGTGCCAGTAGTACGACTAGCGGGAGAGCGGAGACCCAGTACTTC	CASSTTSGRAETQYF
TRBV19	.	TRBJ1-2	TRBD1	TGTGCCAGTAGTGGGGACAGGGGAAACTATGGCTACACCTTC	CASSGDRGNYGYTF
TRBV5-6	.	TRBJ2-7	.	TGTGCCAGCAGCGGGGACACCGAAAGAACCTACGAGCAGTACTTC	CASSGDTERTYEQYF
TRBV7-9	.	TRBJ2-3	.	TGTGCCAGCAGCTTAAGATTGGCCACGACAGATACGCAGTATTTT	CASSLRLATTDTQYF
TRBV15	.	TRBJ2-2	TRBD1	TGTGCCACCAGCACCTTGACCCCTTCAACAGGGGGATCGAACACCGGGGAGCTGTTTTTT	CATSTLTPSTGGSNTGELFF
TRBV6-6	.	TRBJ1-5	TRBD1	TGTGCCAGCGAACCCGGGACAGGGGGCAAACAGCCCCAGCATTTT	CASEPGTGGKQPQHF
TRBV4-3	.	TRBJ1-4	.	TGCGCCAGCAGCCAAGGAAGGGGCAGGGGAGTTGAAAAACTGTTTTTT	CASSQGRGRGVEKLFF
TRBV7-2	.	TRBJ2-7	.	TGTGCCAGCAGCCCACGGACCCCTAGCACGTCCGAGCAGTACTTC	CASSPRTPSTSEQYF
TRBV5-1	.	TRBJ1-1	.	TGCGCCAGCAGCTACGTGCGGGGCACTGAAGCTTTCTTT	CASSYVRGTEAFF
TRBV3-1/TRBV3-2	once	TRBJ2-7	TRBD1	TGTGCCAGCAGCCCCTCCGGGACAGAGGCCTACGAGCAGTACTTC	CASSPSGTEAYEQYF
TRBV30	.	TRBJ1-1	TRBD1	TGTGCCTGGAACAGGGGAACTGAAGCTTTCTTT	CAWNRGTEAFF
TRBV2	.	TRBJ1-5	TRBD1	TGTGCCAGCAGTGTGAAAACAGGGGGTAATCAGCCCCAGCATTTT	CASSVKTGGNQPQHF
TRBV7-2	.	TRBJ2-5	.	TGTGCCAGCGGCCCTTCACAAGAGACCCAGTACTTC	CASGPSQETQYF
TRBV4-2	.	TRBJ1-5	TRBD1	TGTGCCAGCAGCCAAGATGCAGGGGGGCATCAGCCCCAGCATTTT	CASSQDAGGHQPQHF
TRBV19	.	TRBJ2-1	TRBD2	TGTGCCAGTAGTATTCGAACGGGGGGGCAGGGCAATGAGCAGTTCTTC	CASSIRTGGQGNEQFF
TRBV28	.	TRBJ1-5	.	TGTGCCAGCAGGCCGGGTGGGGCGGGCAATCAGCCCCAGCATTTT	CASRPGGAGNQPQHF
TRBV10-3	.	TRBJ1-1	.	TGTGCCATCAGTCGGGCGGGGGGGGACACTGAAGCTTTCTTT	CAISRAGGDTEAFF
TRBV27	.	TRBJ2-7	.	TGTGCCAGCAGTTTGACCAACAGGGTTTCCTACGAGCAGTACTTC	CASSLTNRVSYEQYF
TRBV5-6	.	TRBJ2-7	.	TGTGCCAGCAGCTTATTCGTAAACTACGAGCAGTACTTC	CASSLFVNYEQYF
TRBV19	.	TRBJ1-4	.	TGTGCCAGTAGTGTTGGGGCAACGTGGGTGAATGAAAAACTGTTTTTT	CASSVGATWVNEKLFF
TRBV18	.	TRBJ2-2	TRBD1	TGTGCCAGCTCACGCGACAGGGCTGGAAACACCGGGGAGCTGTTTTTT	CASSRDRAGNTGELFF
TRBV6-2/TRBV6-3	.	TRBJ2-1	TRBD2	TGTGCCAGCAGTCAGACTAGCGGGATGCACAATGAGCAGTTCTTC	CASSQTSGMHNEQFF
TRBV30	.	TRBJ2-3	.	TGTGCCTGGAGTGTTCCAGGGGCCTATTCGACAGATACGCAGTATTTT	CAWSVPGAYSTDTQYF
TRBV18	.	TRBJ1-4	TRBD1	TGTGCCAGCTCACCCTATTTACCGGGACAGAATGAAAAACTGTTTTTT	CASSPYLPGQNEKLFF
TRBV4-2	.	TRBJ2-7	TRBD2	TGTGCCAGCAGCCAGGCGGTAGCGGGGAGTGGTGAGCAGTACTTC	CASSQAVAGSGEQYF
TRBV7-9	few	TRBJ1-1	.	TGTGCCAGCAGCCCACCGGGAACAGAAGCTTTCTTT	CASSPPGTEAFF
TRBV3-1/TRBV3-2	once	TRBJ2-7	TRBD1	TGTGCCAGCAGCCAAGTCCCTACAGGGGGCGAGCCTTACGAGCAGTACTTC	CASSQVPTGGEPYEQYF
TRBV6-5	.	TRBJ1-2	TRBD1	TGTGCCAGCAGATCGACAGGGCGCTATGGCTACACCTTC	CASRSTGRYGYTF
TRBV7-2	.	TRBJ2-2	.	TGTGCCAGCAGCTTAGGTTCAGTCAGATTATACCGGGAGCTGTTTTTT	CASSLGSVRLYRELFF
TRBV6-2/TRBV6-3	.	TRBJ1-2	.	TGTGCCAGCAGTTGGACAGCAGCCAGCTATGGCTACACCTTC	CASSWTAASYGYTF
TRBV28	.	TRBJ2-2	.	TGTGCCAGCAGTTTATTAGGAGGGACCGGGGAGCTGTTTTTT	CASSLLGGTGELFF
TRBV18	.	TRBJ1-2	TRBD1	TGTGCCAGCTCGCCAACATACGGACAGGGTCGCTCCGACTATGGCTACACCTTC	CASSPTYGQGRSDYGYTF
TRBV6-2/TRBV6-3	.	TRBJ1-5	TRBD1	TGTGCCAGCAGCTGGGGGACAGGAACTTTTTTTAGCAATCAGCCCCAGCATTTT	CASSWGTGTFFSNQPQHF
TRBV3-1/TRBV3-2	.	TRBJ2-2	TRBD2	TGTGCCAGCAGCCTCGGACTAGCGGGAGCGACCGGGGAGCTGTTTTTT	CASSLGLAGATGELFF
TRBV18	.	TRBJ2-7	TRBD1	TGTGCCAGCTCACCACTTATCCAGGGGGCAACCTACGAGCAGTACTTC	CASSPLIQGATYEQYF